Following are 5 T cell receptor beta chains from one sample sequenced in a study of T cell repertoires in cytomegalovirus infection. TCRdb reprocessed the reads with MiXCR, giving one entry per CDR3 protein. The sample records hundreds of thousands of distinct CDR3 sequences, 20% to 25% being singletons. Sequencing was performed on CD8+ T cells from PBMCs. These receptors all stem from a human donor in good health (CMV status not recorded). Some clones in this sample may be carry-over from other donors' samples.

This clonotype came up many times. V is TRBV7-8 and J is TRBJ2-4, with 9 bases that match TRBD1. Trimming removed 1 base from V and 13 bases from J; junction bases left unmatched: 14. CDR1 SGHVS and CDR2 FQNEAQ come from the germline V gene. The CDR3 runs to 16 residues. The CDR3 here is CASSLGGTGKNGSQYF. Here the CDR3 DNA reads TGTGCCAGCAGCTTAGGAGGGACAGGGAAAAATGGGTCGCAGTACTTC.

This clonotype was seen a few times. This chain uses TRBV25-1 with TRBJ2-7, with no clear D. The V gene lost 0 bases and the J gene lost 5 bases, with 17 bases spanning the gap. The CDR3 sequence is 16 residues long. Germline loops: CDR1 MGHDK, CDR2 SYGVNS. DNA for the CDR3: TGTGCCAGCAGTGAATATATCGGCATATTCGGCCACGAGCAGTACTTC. Protein: CASSEYIGIFGHEQYF.

For this clonotype: This clone may be a read error of a much larger clone one base away. The rearrangement uses TRBV7-2 and TRBJ1-2; D gene ambiguous. CDR1 is SGHTA, CDR2 FQGNSA, per germline. The CDR3 runs to 11 residues. CDR3 nucleotides: TGTGCCAGCAACGACCTCTATGGCCACACCTTC. This gives the protein CASNDLYGHTF.

This clonotype turned up a few times. This rearrangement joins TRBV6-4 to TRBJ2-6; D is unclear. This CDR3 comprises 17 residues. Germline CDR1 and CDR2: MRHNA and SNTAGT. V was pared by 6 bases and J by 2 bases, with 17 bases between. The CDR3 is CASSEGLGRPGANVLTF. The CDR3 coding sequence is TGTGCCAGCAGCGAAGGTCTAGGGCGTCCTGGGGCCAACGTCCTGACTTTC.

This clonotype appeared a few times. This chain uses TRBV7-9 with TRBJ2-4, with D hard to call. Trimming pared 5 bases from V and 5 bases from J, leaving 16 bases between. The CDR3 is made up of 15 amino acids. Germline V gene sequence: CDR1 SEHNR, CDR2 FQNEAQ (reference sequence). The CDR3 loop is CASSPGQETENIQYF. The CDR3 DNA sequence: TGTGCCAGCAGCCCCGGTCAGGAAACTGAAAACATTCAGTACTTC.